The 21 T cell receptor beta chains presented below share a single source sample, sequenced in a study of T cells after yellow fever vaccination. TCRdb passed the 5' RACE reads through MiXCR, listing each CDR3 protein once. This sample has 200,000 to 300,000 distinct CDR3 sequences; over 10% occur once, and the top ten carry 0.45% to 0.65%. The specimen comprised CD4+ T cells sorted from PBMCs, sampled 45 days after the yellow fever booster vaccination. These receptors all come from a man under 40 who received the YFV17D yellow fever vaccine.

The rearrangement links TRBV7-3 to TRBJ2-2, with 10 nucleotides matching TRBD1. This CDR3 has 16 amino acids. The germline V gene has CDR1 SGHTA and CDR2 FQGTGA. The V and J ends lost 5 bases and 6 bases, in that order; junction bases with no gene match: 9. This CDR3 reads CASSKRDRGQSGELFF. The CDR3 DNA is TGTGCCAGCAGCAAACGGGACAGGGGTCAGTCCGGGGAGCTGTTTTTT.

This clonotype appeared many times. The chain is built from TRBV29-1 and TRBJ2-7; D not certain. The CDR3 is 14 residues long. Trimming pared 1 base from V and 6 bases from J, leaving 16 bases between. Germline CDR1 SQVTM, CDR2 ANQGSEA. CDR3 sequence (DNA): TGCAGCGTTGAAGTACCGGGTCGAGTTGGCGAGCAGTACTTC. This translates into CSVEVPGRVGEQYF.

This clonotype appeared a few times. The chain has TRBV7-6 and TRBJ2-5; TRBD2 matches 8 bases. Looked up from germline, CDR1 is SGHVS and CDR2 is FNYEAQ. The CDR3 runs to 16 residues. The V segment lost 5 bases and the J segment 2 bases; nucleotides outside the gene matches: 10. Written as DNA, the CDR3 is TGTGCCAGCAGCCAGCAGAGTAGCGGGACACAAGAGACCCAGTACTTC. It yields the protein CASSQQSSGTQETQYF.

This clonotype was seen repeatedly, ten times or more. The rearrangement joins TRBV5-1 to TRBJ1-5; D gene uncertain. The V gene lost 2 bases and the J gene lost 6 bases, with 9 bases spanning the gap. Germline V gene sequence: CDR1 SGHRS, CDR2 YFSETQ. The CDR3 has 13 amino acids. In nucleotides, the CDR3 is TGCGCCAGCAGCTTCGTCGCAGGTCAGCCCCAGCATTTT. Translation: CASSFVAGQPQHF.

This clonotype occurred a few times. The genes are TRBV6-1 and TRBJ2-6; 9 bases are shared with TRBD1. The germline V gene has CDR1 MNHNS and CDR2 SASEGT. The CDR3 spans 17 residues. Trimming cost V 4 bases and J 3 bases; bases outside gene matches: 7. CDR3: CASSAITGGIGANVLTF. CDR3 DNA sequence: TGTGCCAGCAGTGCCATCACAGGGGGCATTGGGGCCAACGTCCTGACTTTC.

The rearrangement links TRBV7-2 to TRBJ2-5, with D tentatively TRBD2 (6 bases). The ends were cut back, 1 base at V and 5 bases at J, with 14 bases in the middle. The CDR3 is made up of 15 amino acids. Germline lookup yields CDR1 SGHTA and CDR2 FQGNSA. The CDR3 sequence is CASSLEMHGRETQYF. The CDR3 DNA follows: TGTGCCAGCAGCTTAGAGATGCATGGGAGGGAGACCCAGTACTTC.

The chain combines TRBV6-1 with TRBJ1-5; TRBD1 is a possible D gene (5 bases). Per the germline V gene, CDR1 is MNHNS and CDR2 is SASEGT. V gave up 6 bases and J gave up 0 bases, with 9 bases separating them. There are 14 residues in the CDR3. The CDR3 reads CASSEDNSNQPQHF. In nucleotides, the CDR3 is TGTGCCAGCAGCGAGGACAATAGCAATCAGCCCCAGCATTTT.

This clonotype was seen repeatedly, ten times or more. In nucleotides, the CDR3 is TGCAGTGCGGAGCGGACTAGCGCCTACGAGCAGTACTTC. As protein: CSAERTSAYEQYF. The chain couples TRBV20-1 to TRBJ2-7, with 9 bases matching TRBD2. The CDR3 consists of 13 residues. J gave up 2 bases and V 6 bases, and 5 bases lay outside the gene matches. CDR1 and CDR2 (germline): DFQATT, SNEGSKA (reference sequence).

The V and J genes are TRBV5-1 and TRBJ2-3; maybe TRBD2 (6 bases). This CDR3 comprises 16 residues. V lost 0 bases and J lost 0, with 11 bases in between. Germline V lookup: CDR1 SGHRS, CDR2 YFSETQ. In nucleotides, the CDR3 is TGCGCCAGCAGCTTGGTTCGCGGGACTAGCACAGATACGCAGTATTTT. It encodes CASSLVRGTSTDTQYF.

This chain joins TRBV7-6 and TRBJ2-7; D is undetermined. The germline CDR1 and CDR2 sequences are SGHVS and FNYEAQ. V lost 2 bases and J 0 bases, leaving 8 bases between the germline ends. CDR3 length: 14 residues. This chain's CDR3 is CASSLYTNSYEQYF. CDR3 bases: TGTGCCAGCAGCTTATACACCAACTCCTACGAGCAGTACTTC. The full variable domain, in which reference TRBV7-6 and TRBJ2-7 provide the parts outside the CDR3, is GAGVSQSPRYKVTKRGQDVALRCDPISGHVSLYWYRQALGQGPEFLTYFNYEAQQDKSGLPNDRFSAERPEGSISTLTIQRTEQRDSAMYRCASSLYTNSYEQYFGPGTRLTVT.

This clonotype was picked up a small number of times. CDR3 DNA: TGCAGTGCTAGCTCAACTAGCACAGATACGCAGTATTTT. Its protein is CSASSTSTDTQYF. This sequence joins TRBV20-1 and TRBJ2-3; D is ambiguous. The CDR3 runs 13 residues. Germline CDR1 is DFQATT and CDR2 is SNEGSKA (reference sequence). V shed 3 bases and J shed 0 bases, with 7 bases lying between them.

The V and J genes are TRBV29-1 and TRBJ2-1; D not certain. V was trimmed by 4 bases and J by 5 bases, leaving 6 bases between them. The germline gives CDR1 SQVTM, CDR2 ANQGSEA. This CDR3 is 11 amino acids long. CDR3 sequence reads: CSVGLDNEQFF. CDR3 bases: TGCAGCGTTGGACTCGACAATGAGCAGTTCTTC.

This clonotype was seen only a few times. The chain links TRBV7-3 to TRBJ1-6, with a tentative D call TRBD1 (6 bases). CDR3 length: 15 residues. The germline V gene encodes CDR1 SGHTA and CDR2 FQGTGA. Trimming left V 4 bases short and J 1 base short, with 8 bases between. CDR3 DNA: TGTGCCAGCAGCTCACAGGGATCCTATAATTCACCCCTCCACTTT. This codes for CASSSQGSYNSPLHF.

The rearrangement uses TRBV27 and TRBJ2-4; perhaps D is TRBD1 or TRBD2 (5 bases each). The CDR3 totals 13 residues. V lost 5 bases to trimming and J lost 9 bases, with 14 bases between them. Germline V CDR1 and CDR2: MNHEY, SMNVEV (reference sequence). Here the CDR3 reads CASSPIGASIQYF. CDR3 bases: TGTGCCAGCAGTCCCATCGGGGCCAGCATTCAGTACTTC.

This clonotype was recorded at least ten times. This CDR3 is CASSHELSGRARTDTQYF. The CDR3 nucleotides are TGCGCCAGCAGCCATGAATTGAGCGGGAGGGCCCGCACAGATACGCAGTATTTT. The rearrangement uses TRBV4-3 and TRBJ2-3, with 10 bases identical to TRBD2. The CDR3 totals 18 residues. The junction had 10 bases not matched to a gene; V was cut back by 3 bases and J by 1 base. From germline, CDR1 is LGHNA and CDR2 YSLEER.

V is TRBV20-1 and J is TRBJ2-2, with a possible D match to TRBD2 (7 bases). V was cut by 5 bases and J by 9 bases, with 16 bases left in between. Per germline, CDR1 DFQATT and CDR2 SNEGSKA (reference sequence). The CDR3 is 13 amino acids. For the CDR3, the DNA is TGCAGTGCTGGCGGGGGCCCGATCCGGGAGCTGTTTTTT. Translation: CSAGGGPIRELFF.

This clonotype was observed a handful of times. V gene TRBV27 combines with J gene TRBJ2-6; D is perhaps TRBD2 (5 bases). This CDR3 region has 16 residues. Trimming stripped 2 bases from V and 3 bases from J, with 11 bases between. Per germline, CDR1 MNHEY and CDR2 SMNVEV (reference sequence). CDR3 DNA sequence: TGTGCCAGCAGTTTACCCAGCGGTGGTGGGGCCAACGTCCTGACTTTC. Its protein is CASSLPSGGGANVLTF.

This chain connects TRBV5-1 to TRBJ2-3; D is unclear. From germline, CDR1 is SGHRS and CDR2 YFSETQ. The CDR3 length is 14 residues. Trimming removed 4 bases at V and 0 bases at J, with 9 bases between. The CDR3 DNA reads as TGCGCCAGCAGCCTCCTACTGAGCACAGATACGCAGTATTTT. It translates to CASSLLLSTDTQYF.

The V call is TRBV7-9, the J call TRBJ2-7; TRBD2 matches at 7 bases. The germline V gene has CDR1 SEHNR and CDR2 FQNEAQ (reference sequence). The V and J ends lost 8 bases and 5 bases, in that order; junction bases with no gene match: 6. CDR3 length: 12 amino acids. CDR3 coding DNA: TGTGCCAGCTTGCGGGAGACCCACGAGCAGTACTTC. Its translation: CASLRETHEQYF.

The rearrangement joins TRBV7-2 to TRBJ2-3; TRBD2 might be the D (5 bases). The CDR3 runs 15 residues. Trimming removed 2 bases at V and 6 bases at J, with 15 bases between. Germline loops: CDR1 SGHTA, CDR2 FQGNSA. CDR3: CASSLMRAKRDTQYF. CDR3 bases: TGTGCCAGCAGCTTAATGCGGGCGAAGAGGGATACGCAGTATTTT.

This clonotype was picked up a small number of times. The chain couples TRBV5-5 to TRBJ2-1, with D tentatively TRBD2 (6 bases). The length of the CDR3 is 16 residues. Germline V CDR1 and CDR2: SGHKS, YYEKEE (reference sequence). The ends were cut back, 5 bases at V and 4 bases at J, with 19 bases in the middle. CDR3 nucleotide sequence: TGTGCCAGCAGTTTTGGGGAGGTAGCGGAATACAATGAGCAGTTCTTC. Protein: CASSFGEVAEYNEQFF.